This TCR beta chain originates from a study of cytomegalovirus exposure and HLA in healthy donors (dated by TCRdb to 2016 to 2017). Context from the whole study: In an earlier analysis of 587 of the donors, approximately 300 Gb of sequence data and approximately 120 million unique TCR beta sequences from about 190 million T cells were reported. The study aimed to test whether signatures of past pathogen exposure could be identified by cataloging public T cell receptors. High-throughput TCR immunosequencing, statistical association of individual TCRs with disease status, and machine learning were combined to predict cytomegalovirus infection status. Donor age, sex, ethnicity and CMV serostatus were compiled alongside the repertoire data. Around 300 gigabases of sequencing data and tens of millions of unique TCR sequences were included in an early release covering over 600 HLA-typed donors. Using immunosequencing, the study profiled T cell repertoires from 640 or so subjects and related those repertoires to cytomegalovirus serostatus. In an earlier analysis of more than 550 of the donors, high-throughput TCR beta sequencing was used to judge whether each TCR beta V gene segment behaved as functional or pseudogenic. Typing coverage varied by locus: roughly 629-640 donors for A, B, C, DRB1 and DQB1; approximately 500 for DQA1; more than 600 for DPA1; approximately 450 for DPB1. Among some 400 genotyped donors of the cohort, an average of roughly 230,000 unique TCR beta nucleotide sequences was sequenced per donor, of which about 18% were non-productive. A later analysis re-analyzed previously published TCR beta repertoires from approximately 670 donors and added high-resolution HLA genotyping to study TCR occurrence patterns. HLA typing included class I and class II loci at four-digit resolution. Rather than drawing on any new phenotypic data, the later analysis identified candidate immune exposures from TCR beta sequences and the way those sequences occurred across donors. Every repertoire in the discovery cohort had been generated on one and the same sequencing platform. A later genetic analysis used genome-wide SNP genotypes for about three fifths of the roughly 700 donors, treating that subset as a discovery cohort. In addition to the first cohort of 666 subjects, a separate validation cohort of approximately 110 different subjects was used. Among the roughly 380 genotyped donors, approximately 76% belonged to the genetic ancestry cluster associated with self-reported Caucasian donors. Several DR-DQ haplotypes were treated as single units for association and clustering because of strong linkage in the cohort. The paper's findings and limits, for the study overall: The sequencing pipeline was judged likely to have produced a cluster of highly shared sequence variants as a technical artifact. Correlated functional status among segregating V segments might be attributable to linkage disequilibrium, but an unknown experimental factor could not be ruled out. Several of the top co-occurrence clusters appeared to be linked to parvovirus B19, influenza, CMV and Epstein-Barr virus, according to a later analysis. Only TCR beta chains were sequenced in this cohort, and the absence of alpha or paired-chain data limited detectable features. Broadly in line with IMGT annotations, most TCR beta V segments showed up in productive rearrangements about 87% or about 30% of the time in an earlier analysis of 587 of the donors. Compared with equally common non-associated chains, HLA-associated TCR beta chains in a later analysis were more clonally expanded and had lower generation probabilities. The authors suggested that the approach could potentially be extended to other disease states and immunological phenotypes. The classifier was reported to diagnose cytomegalovirus status with high specificity and sensitivity in both the original and validation cohorts. The study gave a list of about 150 TCR beta chains associated with cytomegalovirus. A few of the identified cytomegalovirus-associated TCR beta chains were confirmed in vitro to be specific for cytomegalovirus antigens. In a later analysis, more than 15,000 TCR beta sequences were associated with specific HLA alleles at a false discovery rate of 0.05. According to a later analysis, most CMV-associated TCR beta chains appeared to be HLA-restricted, and the HLA associations seemed to be driven largely by CMV exposure. In a later analysis, the rate of TCR association differed among HLA loci, with DRB1 alleles having the most associated TCRs and HLA-C alleles having the fewest. In a later genetic analysis, fewer N-insertions in productive TCRs were reported among donors in an Asian-associated ancestry cluster than the approximately 670-donor mean. HLA typing was unavailable for some donors at each locus, so association tests used only the typed subset. Assigning TCR associations to individual alleles was difficult when HLA alleles, especially DR and DQ, strongly co-occurred. A later genetic analysis associated a missense DCLRE1C variant with V-gene and J-gene trimming of TCR beta chains, and an independent cohort replicated the association. The presence/absence analyses assumed that sequencing depth was roughly uniform across donors, and that assumption may not be true. CMV serostatus was the only immune exposure information available for the cohort. Across donors, most TCR sequences were observed very rarely, whereas some public TCRs were present in many individuals. Some IMGT-functional V segments, including TRBV6-2 and TRBV6-3, could not be told apart with the 87-base-pair reads, so those segments were excluded. A further reported finding was that TCR beta sequences accurately predicted the HLA-A and HLA-B alleles for most subjects in the first cohort. The earlier analysis of almost 600 of the donors excluded seventeen rarely observed V segments, including chromosome 9 orphons, because counts were too low.

Note on this clone: Its antigen is still unknown.

The cohort consisted of some 730 healthy bone marrow donors. At the time of sampling, every cohort member was nominally healthy, though immune exposures that went unrecorded were likely present. The donor was CMV seropositive and belonged to the group of 250 to 300 seropositive cohort members. Every donor gave a peripheral blood sample, and the peripheral blood mononuclear cells from that sample were used for TCR beta sequencing. Genomic DNA extraction from the blood cell samples was performed with the Qiagen DNeasy Blood Extraction Kit. Receptor libraries were prepared by the immunoSEQ multiplex PCR assay. The multiplex PCR relied on a mix of 60 forward primers for TCR Vbeta segments and 13 reverse primers for TCR Jbeta segments. The CDR3 region of rearranged TCR beta genes was amplified from genomic DNA by a multiplex PCR assay. The Illumina HiSeq System was used to sequence the amplified TCR beta libraries as 87-base-pair reads. As for the authors' bioinformatics: In a later analysis, some 80 million unique TCR beta chains were counted across the 500 to 850 repertoires, and roughly 10 million of these chains were shared by at least two donors. Raw reads were error-corrected and collapsed into unique sequences with a nearest-neighbor algorithm that merged closely related sequences to remove PCR and sequencing errors. Alignment of CDR3 sequences to IMGT reference sequences was used to assign V, D and J gene segments. For a sequence to be retained, a match of at least six nucleotides to both a V gene segment and a J gene segment was required. A rearrangement was called productive if the CDR3 had no stop codons and remained in frame with V and J, and every other rearrangement was called non-productive. CDR3 was defined by IMGT convention, running from the second conserved V-encoded cysteine to the conserved J-encoded phenylalanine. Sequences without an unambiguous match to a single V gene segment were excluded from the earlier analysis of 450 to 650 of the donors. An earlier analysis of 587 of the donors called V segments functional above 56.7% productive rearrangements and segregating when the between-donor standard deviation exceeded 5%. A statistical classification framework was developed to diagnose cytomegalovirus status using the catalog of TCR beta chain sequences. In a later analysis, V and J genes were assigned by comparing TCR nucleotide sequences against IMGT/GENE-DB human TR gene sequences. Using the TCRdist pipeline, a later analysis assigned CDR3 sequences along with most-parsimonious VDJ recombination scenarios. In a later analysis, each TCR beta chain was defined by its CDR3 amino acid sequence together with its V-gene family, and reads lacking a unique V-gene family were excluded. In a later analysis, approximately 640 highly shared, low-generation-probability nucleotide sequences were removed to address suspected cross-contamination and a sequencing artifact. In a later analysis, a clonal expansion index was calculated for each public chain from normalized within-repertoire ranks of inferred template counts. In a later analysis, generation probabilities were computed with a VDJ recombination model fitted to out-of-frame rearrangements, and the resulting probabilities were checked against IGoR. Hypergeometric tests were used in a later analysis to score TCR-TCR, TCR-HLA and TCR-CMV co-occurrence, with a repertoire-size bias correction applied to the TCR pairs. In a later analysis, false discovery rates were estimated by permuting HLA or CMV assignments 20 times. In a later analysis, co-occurring TCRs were grouped with DBSCAN, and TCRdist sequence similarity was added when clustering was performed within HLA-allele-positive subsets. Repertoires with fewer than 30,000 or more than 120,000 public chains, plus five repertoires with anomalous nucleotide sharing, were excluded from co-occurrence clustering. Imported from immuneACCESS, the table was reduced by TCRdb to in-frame sequences with V and J called. These copies leave out some clones; in studies compared against another copy, an unresolved V gene accounts for under half, and the cause of the remainder is not known. D and trimming come from the DNA, and the V and J calls and clone size come from that table. Per the sample table, the count is just over 60,000 clones. In total, the top ten clones hold approximately 5.1% of the sample.

Here V drops 0 bases and J drops 2 bases, and the junction holds 9 bases not matched to any gene. The CDR3 measures 17 amino acids from cysteine to phenylalanine. Of the read, only the CDR3 DNA is kept; its 51 bases are in frame from base 1. CDR1 and CDR2 are drawn from the germline V gene: SGHRS, YFSETQ. Material for sequencing was PBMCs. Here the chain combines TRBV5-1 and TRBJ2-7, with 9 bases in between that match TRBD1. The source of this sequence is a man aged 30 to 39 in good health and CMV-seropositive. For the CDR3, the sequence is CASSLAAGTGITYEQYF. The nucleotide sequence is given as TGCGCCAGCAGCTTGGCCGCGGGGACAGGGATAACCTACGAGCAGTACTTC.